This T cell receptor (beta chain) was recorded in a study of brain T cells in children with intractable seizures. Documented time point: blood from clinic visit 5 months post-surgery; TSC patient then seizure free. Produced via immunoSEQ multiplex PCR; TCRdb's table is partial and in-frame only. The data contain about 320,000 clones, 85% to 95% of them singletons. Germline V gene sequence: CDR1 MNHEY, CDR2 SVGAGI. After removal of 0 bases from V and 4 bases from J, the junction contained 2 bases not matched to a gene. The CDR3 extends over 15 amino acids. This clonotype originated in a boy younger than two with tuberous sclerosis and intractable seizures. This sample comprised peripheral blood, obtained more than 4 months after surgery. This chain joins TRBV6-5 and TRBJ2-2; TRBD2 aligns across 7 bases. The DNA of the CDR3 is TGTGCCAGCAGTTACTCTAGCGGGCGCACCGGGGAGCTGTTTTTT. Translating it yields CASSYSSGRTGELFF.